This TCR beta chain appears in the sequencing data of a study of cytomegalovirus exposure and HLA in healthy donors. This clone appeared a single time. What it binds is not known. The CDR3 is made up of 10 amino acids. Germline values: CDR1 MNHNS, CDR2 SASEGT. Trimming cost V 11 bases and J 3 bases, with 7 bases left between them. Overall study results and limits: Rates of TCR association differed by HLA locus in a later analysis, with DRB1 highest and HLA-C lowest. It was 150 to 200 TCR beta chains that were listed as cytomegalovirus-associated.

PCR amplification relied on 60 Vbeta primers (plus 13 Jbeta primers). The table came from immunoSEQ multiplex PCR; TCRdb's copy has only in-frame clones and leaves some out. This repertoire shows 110,000 to 150,000 clones, roughly 79% found once; its top ten account for approximately 9.7%. The gene calls are TRBV6-1 and TRBJ2-5; D may be TRBD1 (6 bases). Sequencing used PBMCs. This TCR was sampled from a woman in her sixties or seventies in good health and CMV-seropositive. CDR3 DNA: TGTGCCGAGGGGGAAGAGACCCAGTACTTC. It is translated as CAEGEETQYF.